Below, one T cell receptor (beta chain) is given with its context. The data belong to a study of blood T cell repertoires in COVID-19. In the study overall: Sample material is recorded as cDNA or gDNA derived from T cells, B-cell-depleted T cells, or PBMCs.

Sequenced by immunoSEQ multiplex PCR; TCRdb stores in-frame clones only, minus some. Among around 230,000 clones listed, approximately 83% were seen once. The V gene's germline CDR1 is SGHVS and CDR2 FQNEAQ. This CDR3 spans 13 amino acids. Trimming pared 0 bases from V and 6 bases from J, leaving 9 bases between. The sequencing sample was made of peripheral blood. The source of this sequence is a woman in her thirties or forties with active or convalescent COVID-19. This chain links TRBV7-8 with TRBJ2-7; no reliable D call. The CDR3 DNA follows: TGTGCCAGCAGCTTAGCGCCCCGGAGCGAGCAGTACTTC. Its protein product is CASSLAPRSEQYF.